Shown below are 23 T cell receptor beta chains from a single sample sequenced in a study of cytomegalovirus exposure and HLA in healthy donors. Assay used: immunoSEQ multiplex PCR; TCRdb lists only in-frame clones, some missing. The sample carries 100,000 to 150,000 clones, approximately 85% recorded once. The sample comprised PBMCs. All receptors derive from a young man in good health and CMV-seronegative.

CDR3 DNA: TGTGCCAGCAGCGTCCGTATGCGGGGCGGTTACAATGAGCAGTTCTTC. As protein: CASSVRMRGGYNEQFF. V usage is TRBV9 and J usage is TRBJ2-1, with a weak D call TRBD2 (6 bases). The CDR3 is made up of 16 amino acids. Trimming stripped 2 bases from V and 4 bases from J, with 16 bases between. Germline values: CDR1 SGDLS, CDR2 YYNGEE.

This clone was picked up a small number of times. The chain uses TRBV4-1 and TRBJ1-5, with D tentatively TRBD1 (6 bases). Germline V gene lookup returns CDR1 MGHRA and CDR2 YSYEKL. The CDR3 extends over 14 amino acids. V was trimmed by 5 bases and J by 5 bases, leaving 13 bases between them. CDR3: CASSDAGEHQPQHF. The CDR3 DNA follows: TGCGCCAGCAGCGACGCAGGGGAGCATCAGCCCCAGCATTTT.

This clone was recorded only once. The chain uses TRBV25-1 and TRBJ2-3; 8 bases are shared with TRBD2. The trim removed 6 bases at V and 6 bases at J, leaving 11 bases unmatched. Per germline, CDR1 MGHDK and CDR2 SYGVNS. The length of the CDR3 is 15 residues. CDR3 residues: CASSASGTRWDTQYF. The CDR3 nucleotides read TGTGCCAGCAGCGCCTCTGGGACTAGGTGGGATACGCAGTATTTT.

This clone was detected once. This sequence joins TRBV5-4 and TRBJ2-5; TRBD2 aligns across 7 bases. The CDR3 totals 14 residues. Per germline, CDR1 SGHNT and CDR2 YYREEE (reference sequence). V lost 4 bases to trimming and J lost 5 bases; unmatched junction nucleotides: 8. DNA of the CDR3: TGTGCCAGCAGCGCAGCGGGGCCCGGGGAGACCCAGTACTTC. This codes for CASSAAGPGETQYF. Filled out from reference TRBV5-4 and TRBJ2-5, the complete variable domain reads ETGVTQSPTHLIKTRGQQVTLRCSSQSGHNTVSWYQQALGQGPQFIFQYYREEENGRGNFPPRFSGLQFPNYSSELNVNALELDDSALYLCASSAAGPGETQYFGPGTRLLVL.

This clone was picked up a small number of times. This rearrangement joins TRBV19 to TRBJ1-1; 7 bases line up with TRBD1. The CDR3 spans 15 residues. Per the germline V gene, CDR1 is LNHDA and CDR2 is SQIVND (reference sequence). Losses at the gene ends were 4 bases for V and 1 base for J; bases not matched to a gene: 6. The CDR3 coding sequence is TGTGCCAGTAGTAAACCGGACAGGCCGAACACTGAAGCTTTCTTT. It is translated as CASSKPDRPNTEAFF.

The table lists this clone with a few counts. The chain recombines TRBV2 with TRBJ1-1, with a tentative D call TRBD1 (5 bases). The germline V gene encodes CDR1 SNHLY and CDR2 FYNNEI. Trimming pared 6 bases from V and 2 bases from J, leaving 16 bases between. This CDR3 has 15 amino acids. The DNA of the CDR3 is TGTGCCAGCAGCCTTCGACAGAGCACAAACACTGAAGCTTTCTTT. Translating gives CASSLRQSTNTEAFF.

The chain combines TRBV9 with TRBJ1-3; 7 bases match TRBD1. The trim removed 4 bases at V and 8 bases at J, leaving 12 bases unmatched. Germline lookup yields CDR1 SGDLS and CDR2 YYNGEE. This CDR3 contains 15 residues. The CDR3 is CASSKAETGLYTIYF. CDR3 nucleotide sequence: TGTGCCAGCAGCAAAGCTGAGACAGGGCTGTACACCATATATTTT.

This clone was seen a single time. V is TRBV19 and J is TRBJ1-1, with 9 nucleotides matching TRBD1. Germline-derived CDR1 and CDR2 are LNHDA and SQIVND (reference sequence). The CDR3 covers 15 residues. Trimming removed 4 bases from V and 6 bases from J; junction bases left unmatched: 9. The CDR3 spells CASSKSGQGGPEAFF. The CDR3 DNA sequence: TGTGCCAGTAGTAAATCGGGACAGGGTGGCCCTGAAGCTTTCTTT.

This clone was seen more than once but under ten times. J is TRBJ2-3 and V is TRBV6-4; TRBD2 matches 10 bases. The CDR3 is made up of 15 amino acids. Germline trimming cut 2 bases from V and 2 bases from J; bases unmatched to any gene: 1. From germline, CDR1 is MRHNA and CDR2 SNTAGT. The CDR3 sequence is CASSDSGGATDTQYF. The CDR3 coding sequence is TGTGCCAGCAGTGACAGCGGGGGGGCCACAGATACGCAGTATTTT.

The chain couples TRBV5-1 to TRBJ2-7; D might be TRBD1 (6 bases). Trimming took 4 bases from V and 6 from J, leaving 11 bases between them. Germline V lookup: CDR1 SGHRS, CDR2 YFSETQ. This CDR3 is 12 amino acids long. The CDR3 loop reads CASSPNRAEQYF. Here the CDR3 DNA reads TGCGCCAGCAGCCCTAACAGGGCCGAGCAGTACTTC. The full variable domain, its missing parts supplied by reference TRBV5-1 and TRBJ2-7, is KAGVTQTPRYLIKTRGQQVTLSCSPISGHRSVSWYQQTPGQGLQFLFEYFSETQRNKGNFPGRFSGRQFSNSRSEMNVSTLELGDSALYLCASSPNRAEQYFGPGTRLTVT.

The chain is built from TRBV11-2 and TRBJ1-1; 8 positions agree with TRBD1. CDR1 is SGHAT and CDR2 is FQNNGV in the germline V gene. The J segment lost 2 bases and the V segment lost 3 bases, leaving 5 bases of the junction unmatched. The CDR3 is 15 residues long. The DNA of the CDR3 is TGTGCCAGCAGCTTTCGGGACAGGTTCAACACTGAAGCTTTCTTT. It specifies CASSFRDRFNTEAFF.

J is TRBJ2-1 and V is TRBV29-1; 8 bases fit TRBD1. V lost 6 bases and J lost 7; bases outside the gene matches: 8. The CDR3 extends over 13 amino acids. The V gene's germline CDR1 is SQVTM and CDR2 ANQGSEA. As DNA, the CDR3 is TGCAGCGTATCAGGGGGCGCGGAGAATGAGCAGTTCTTC. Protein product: CSVSGGAENEQFF.

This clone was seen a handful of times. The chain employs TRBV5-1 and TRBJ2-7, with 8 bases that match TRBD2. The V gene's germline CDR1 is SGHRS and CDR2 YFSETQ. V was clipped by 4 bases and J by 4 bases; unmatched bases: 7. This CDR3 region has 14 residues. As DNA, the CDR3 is TGCGCCAGCAGCCGCGAAGGCGGGGGGTACGAGCAGTACTTC. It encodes CASSREGGGYEQYF.

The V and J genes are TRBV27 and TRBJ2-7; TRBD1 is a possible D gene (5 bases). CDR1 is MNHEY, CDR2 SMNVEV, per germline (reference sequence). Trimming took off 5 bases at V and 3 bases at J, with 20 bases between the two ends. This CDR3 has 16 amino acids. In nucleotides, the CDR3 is TGTGCCAGCAGTCAACCTCGACACGGACATTACTACGAGCAGTACTTC. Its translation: CASSQPRHGHYYEQYF.

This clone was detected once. The CDR3 nucleotides read TGTGCCAGCAGTGAAGTGTGGGGGGGCGATCCCTACAATGAGCAGTTCTTC. Protein sequence: CASSEVWGGDPYNEQFF. The gene calls are TRBV6-1 and TRBJ2-1, with D perhaps TRBD2 (7 bases). This CDR3 is built from 17 residues. Deletions cut 1 base from V and 2 bases from J, with 15 bases between. The germline gives CDR1 MNHNS, CDR2 SASEGT.

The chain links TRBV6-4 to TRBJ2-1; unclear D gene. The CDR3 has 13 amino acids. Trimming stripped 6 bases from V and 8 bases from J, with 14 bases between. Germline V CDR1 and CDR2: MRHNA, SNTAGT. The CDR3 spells CASSVLGDHEQFF. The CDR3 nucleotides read TGTGCCAGCAGCGTCCTAGGTGATCATGAGCAGTTCTTC.

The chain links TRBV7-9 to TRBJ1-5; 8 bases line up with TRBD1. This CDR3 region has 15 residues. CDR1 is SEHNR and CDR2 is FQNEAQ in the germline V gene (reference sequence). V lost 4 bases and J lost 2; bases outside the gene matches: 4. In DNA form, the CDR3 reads TGTGCCAGCAGCTCCGGACAGGGTGGCAATCAGCCCCAGCATTTT. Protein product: CASSSGQGGNQPQHF. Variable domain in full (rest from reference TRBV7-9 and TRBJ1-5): DTGVSQNPRHKITKRGQNVTFRCDPISEHNRLYWYRQTLGQGPEFLTYFQNEAQLEKSRLLSDRFSAERPKGSFSTLEIQRTEQGDSAMYLCASSSGQGGNQPQHFGDGTRLSIL.

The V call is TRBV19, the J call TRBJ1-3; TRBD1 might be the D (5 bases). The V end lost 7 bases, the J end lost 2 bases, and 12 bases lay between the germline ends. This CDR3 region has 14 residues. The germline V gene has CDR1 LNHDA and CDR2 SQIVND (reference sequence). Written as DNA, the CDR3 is TGTGCCAGTAAACCCCCAGGGACTGGAAACACCATATATTTT. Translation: CASKPPGTGNTIYF.

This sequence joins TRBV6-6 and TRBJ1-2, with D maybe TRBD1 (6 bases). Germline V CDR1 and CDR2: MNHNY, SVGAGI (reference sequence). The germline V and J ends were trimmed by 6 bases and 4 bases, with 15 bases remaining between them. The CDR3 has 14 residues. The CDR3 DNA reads TGTGCCAGCAGGTCCAGGGGATTTGGCTATGGCTACACCTTC. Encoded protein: CASRSRGFGYGYTF.

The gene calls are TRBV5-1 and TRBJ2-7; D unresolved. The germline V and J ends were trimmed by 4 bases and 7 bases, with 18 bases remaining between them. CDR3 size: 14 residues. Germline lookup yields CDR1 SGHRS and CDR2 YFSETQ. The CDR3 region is CASSTSGFSWEQYF. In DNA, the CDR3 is TGCGCCAGCAGCACGTCAGGTTTTAGTTGGGAGCAGTACTTC. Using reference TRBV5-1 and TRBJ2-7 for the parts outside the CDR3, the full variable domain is KAGVTQTPRYLIKTRGQQVTLSCSPISGHRSVSWYQQTPGQGLQFLFEYFSETQRNKGNFPGRFSGRQFSNSRSEMNVSTLELGDSALYLCASSTSGFSWEQYFGPGTRLTVT.

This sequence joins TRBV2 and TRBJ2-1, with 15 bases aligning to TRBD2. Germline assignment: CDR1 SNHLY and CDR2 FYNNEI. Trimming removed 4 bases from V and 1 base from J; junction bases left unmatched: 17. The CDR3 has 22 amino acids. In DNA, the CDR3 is TGTGCCAGCAGTGGCCCTAGTAGAGGGGGACTAGCGGGAGGAAGGTCCTACAATGAGCAGTTCTTC. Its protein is CASSGPSRGGLAGGRSYNEQFF.

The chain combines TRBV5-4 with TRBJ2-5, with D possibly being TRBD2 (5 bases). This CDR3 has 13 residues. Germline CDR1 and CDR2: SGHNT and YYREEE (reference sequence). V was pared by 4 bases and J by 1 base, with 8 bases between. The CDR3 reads CASSTGIQETQYF. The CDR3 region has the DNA TGTGCCAGCAGCACGGGAATCCAAGAGACCCAGTACTTC.

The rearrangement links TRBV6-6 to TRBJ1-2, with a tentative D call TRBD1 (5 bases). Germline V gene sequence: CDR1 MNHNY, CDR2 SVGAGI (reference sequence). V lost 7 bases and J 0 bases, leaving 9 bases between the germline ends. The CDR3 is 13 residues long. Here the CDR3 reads CASTMTANYGYTF. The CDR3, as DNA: TGTGCCAGCACCATGACAGCTAACTATGGCTACACCTTC.